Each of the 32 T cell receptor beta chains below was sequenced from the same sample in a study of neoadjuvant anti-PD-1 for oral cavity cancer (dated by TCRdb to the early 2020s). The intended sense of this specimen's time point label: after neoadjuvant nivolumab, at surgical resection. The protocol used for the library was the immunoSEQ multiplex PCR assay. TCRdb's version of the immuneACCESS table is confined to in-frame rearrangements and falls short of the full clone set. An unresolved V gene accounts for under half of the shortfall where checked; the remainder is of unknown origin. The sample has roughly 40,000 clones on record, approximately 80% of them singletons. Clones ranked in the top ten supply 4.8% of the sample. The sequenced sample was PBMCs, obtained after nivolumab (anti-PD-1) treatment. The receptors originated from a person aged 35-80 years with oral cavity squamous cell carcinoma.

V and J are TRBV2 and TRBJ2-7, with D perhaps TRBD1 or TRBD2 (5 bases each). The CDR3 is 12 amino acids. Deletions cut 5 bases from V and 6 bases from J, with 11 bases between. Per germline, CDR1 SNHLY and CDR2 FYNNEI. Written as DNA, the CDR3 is TGTGCCAGCAGTCCTACAGGAGGCGAGCAGTACTTC. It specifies CASSPTGGEQYF.

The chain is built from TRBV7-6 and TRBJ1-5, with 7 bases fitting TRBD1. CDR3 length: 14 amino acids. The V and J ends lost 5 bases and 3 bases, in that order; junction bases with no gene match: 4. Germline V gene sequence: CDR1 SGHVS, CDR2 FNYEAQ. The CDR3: CASSQTGINQPQHF. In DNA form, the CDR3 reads TGTGCCAGCAGCCAGACAGGGATCAATCAGCCCCAGCATTTT.

The CDR3 loop reads CASSLELAGEGEQFF. The CDR3 coding sequence is TGTGCCAGCAGCTTGGAGTTAGCGGGAGAGGGCGAGCAGTTCTTC. This sequence joins TRBV5-4 and TRBJ2-1, with 9 bases that match TRBD2. Trimming cost V 0 bases and J 10 bases; bases outside gene matches: 8. This CDR3 comprises 15 residues. From germline, CDR1 is SGHNT and CDR2 YYREEE (reference sequence).

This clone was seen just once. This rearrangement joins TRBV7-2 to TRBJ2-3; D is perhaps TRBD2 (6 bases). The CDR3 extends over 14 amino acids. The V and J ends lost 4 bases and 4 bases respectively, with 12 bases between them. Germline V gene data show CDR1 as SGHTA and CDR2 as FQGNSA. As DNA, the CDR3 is TGTGCCAGCAGCTCCTCGGGACTTTCAGATACGCAGTATTTT. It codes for CASSSSGLSDTQYF.

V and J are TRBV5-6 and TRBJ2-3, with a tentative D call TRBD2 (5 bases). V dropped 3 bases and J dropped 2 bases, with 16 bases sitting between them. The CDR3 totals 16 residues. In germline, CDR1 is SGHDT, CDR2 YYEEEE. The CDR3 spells CASSYIGGPDTDTQYF. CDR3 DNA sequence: TGTGCCAGCAGCTATATTGGCGGGCCCGACACAGATACGCAGTATTTT.

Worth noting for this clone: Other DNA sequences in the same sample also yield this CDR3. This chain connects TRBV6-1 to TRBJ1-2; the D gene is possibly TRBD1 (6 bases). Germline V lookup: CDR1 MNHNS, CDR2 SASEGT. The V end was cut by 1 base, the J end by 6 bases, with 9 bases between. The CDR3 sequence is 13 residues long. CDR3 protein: CASSEESGDGYTF. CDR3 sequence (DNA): TGTGCCAGCAGTGAAGAGTCAGGGGATGGCTACACCTTC.

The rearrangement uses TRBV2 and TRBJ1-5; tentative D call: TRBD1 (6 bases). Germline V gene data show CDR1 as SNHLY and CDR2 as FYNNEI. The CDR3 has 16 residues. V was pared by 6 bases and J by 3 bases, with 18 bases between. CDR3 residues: CASRDQQGLDNQPQHF. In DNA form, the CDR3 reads TGTGCCAGCAGGGATCAACAGGGTCTAGACAATCAGCCCCAGCATTTT.

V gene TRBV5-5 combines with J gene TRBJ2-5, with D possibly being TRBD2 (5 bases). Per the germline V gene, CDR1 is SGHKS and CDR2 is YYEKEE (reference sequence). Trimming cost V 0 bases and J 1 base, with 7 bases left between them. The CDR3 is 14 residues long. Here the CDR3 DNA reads TGTGCCAGCAGCTTGGGAACTAGCCAAGAGACCCAGTACTTC. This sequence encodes CASSLGTSQETQYF.

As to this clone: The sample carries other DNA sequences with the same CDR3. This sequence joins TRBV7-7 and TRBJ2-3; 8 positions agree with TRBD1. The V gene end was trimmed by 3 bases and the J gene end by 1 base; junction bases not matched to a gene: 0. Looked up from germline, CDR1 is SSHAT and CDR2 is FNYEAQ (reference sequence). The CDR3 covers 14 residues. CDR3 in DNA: TGTGCCAGCAGCTTGACAGGGGGCACAGATACGCAGTATTTT. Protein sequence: CASSLTGGTDTQYF.

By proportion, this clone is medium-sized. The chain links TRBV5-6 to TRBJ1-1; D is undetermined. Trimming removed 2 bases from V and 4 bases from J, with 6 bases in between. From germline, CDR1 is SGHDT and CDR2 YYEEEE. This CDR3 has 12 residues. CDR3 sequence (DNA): TGTGCCAGCAGCTTACCGTCCACTGAAGCTTTCTTT. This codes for CASSLPSTEAFF.

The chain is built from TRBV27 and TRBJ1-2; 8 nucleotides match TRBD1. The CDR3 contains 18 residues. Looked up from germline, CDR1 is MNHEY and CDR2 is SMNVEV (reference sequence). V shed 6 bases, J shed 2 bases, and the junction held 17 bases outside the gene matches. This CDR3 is CASRSHGQGIRGNYGYTF. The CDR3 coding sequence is TGTGCCAGCAGGTCCCACGGACAGGGAATAAGGGGAAACTATGGCTACACCTTC.

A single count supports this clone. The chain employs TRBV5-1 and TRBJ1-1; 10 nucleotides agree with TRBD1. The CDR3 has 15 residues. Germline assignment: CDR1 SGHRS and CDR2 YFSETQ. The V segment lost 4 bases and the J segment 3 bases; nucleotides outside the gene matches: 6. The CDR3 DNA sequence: TGCGCCAGCAGCGAGAGGGGACAGGGGTACACTGAAGCTTTCTTT. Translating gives CASSERGQGYTEAFF.

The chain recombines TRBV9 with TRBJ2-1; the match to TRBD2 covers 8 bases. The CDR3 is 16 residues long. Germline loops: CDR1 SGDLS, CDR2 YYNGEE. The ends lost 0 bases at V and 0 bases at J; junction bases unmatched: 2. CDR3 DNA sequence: TGTGCCAGCAGCGTAGTAGCGGGGAGCTCCTACAATGAGCAGTTCTTC. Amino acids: CASSVVAGSSYNEQFF.

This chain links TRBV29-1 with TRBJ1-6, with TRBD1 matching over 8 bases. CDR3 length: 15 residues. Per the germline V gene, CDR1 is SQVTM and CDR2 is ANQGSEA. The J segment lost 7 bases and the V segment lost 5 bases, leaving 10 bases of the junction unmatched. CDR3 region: CSVRLDRAVNSPLHF. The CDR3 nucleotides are TGCAGCGTTAGACTGGACAGGGCAGTCAATTCACCCCTCCACTTT.

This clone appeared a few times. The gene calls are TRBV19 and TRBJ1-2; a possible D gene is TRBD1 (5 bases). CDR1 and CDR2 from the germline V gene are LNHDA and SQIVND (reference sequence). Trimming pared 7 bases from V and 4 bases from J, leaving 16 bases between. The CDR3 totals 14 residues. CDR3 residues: CASKEEGRGYGYTF. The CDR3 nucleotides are TGTGCCAGTAAGGAGGAGGGGAGAGGCTATGGCTACACCTTC.

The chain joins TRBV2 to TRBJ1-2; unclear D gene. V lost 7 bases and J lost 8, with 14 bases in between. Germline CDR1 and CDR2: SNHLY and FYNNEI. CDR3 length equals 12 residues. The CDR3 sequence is CASTSRVIGYTF. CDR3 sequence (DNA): TGTGCCAGCACTTCCAGAGTGATCGGCTACACCTTC.

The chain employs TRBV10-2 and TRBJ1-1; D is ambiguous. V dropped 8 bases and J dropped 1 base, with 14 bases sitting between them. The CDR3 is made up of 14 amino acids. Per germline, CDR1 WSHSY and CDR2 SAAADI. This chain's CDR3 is CASGYQDTNTEAFF. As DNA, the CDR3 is TGCGCCAGCGGATATCAAGACACGAACACTGAAGCTTTCTTT.

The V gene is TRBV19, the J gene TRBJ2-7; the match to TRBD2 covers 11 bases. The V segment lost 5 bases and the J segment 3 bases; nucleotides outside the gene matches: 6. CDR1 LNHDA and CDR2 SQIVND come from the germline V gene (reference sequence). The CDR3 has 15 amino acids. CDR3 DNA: TGTGCCAGTAGTGTGACTAGCGGGGAGTTCTACGAGCAGTACTTC. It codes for CASSVTSGEFYEQYF.

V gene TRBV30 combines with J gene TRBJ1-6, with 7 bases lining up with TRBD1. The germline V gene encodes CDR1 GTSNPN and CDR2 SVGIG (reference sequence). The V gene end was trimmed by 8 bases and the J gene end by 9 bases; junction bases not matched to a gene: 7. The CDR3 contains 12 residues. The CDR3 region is CAATGDSSPLHF. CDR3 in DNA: TGTGCCGCCACAGGGGACTCTTCACCCCTCCACTTT.

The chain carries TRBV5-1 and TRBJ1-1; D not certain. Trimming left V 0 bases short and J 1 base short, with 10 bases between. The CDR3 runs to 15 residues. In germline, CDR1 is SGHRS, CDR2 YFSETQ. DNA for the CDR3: TGCGCCAGCAGCTTGGAGGGAGGAAGGAACACTGAAGCTTTCTTT. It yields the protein CASSLEGGRNTEAFF. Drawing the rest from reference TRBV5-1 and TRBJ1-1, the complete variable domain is KAGVTQTPRYLIKTRGQQVTLSCSPISGHRSVSWYQQTPGQGLQFLFEYFSETQRNKGNFPGRFSGRQFSNSRSEMNVSTLELGDSALYLCASSLEGGRNTEAFFGQGTRLTVV.

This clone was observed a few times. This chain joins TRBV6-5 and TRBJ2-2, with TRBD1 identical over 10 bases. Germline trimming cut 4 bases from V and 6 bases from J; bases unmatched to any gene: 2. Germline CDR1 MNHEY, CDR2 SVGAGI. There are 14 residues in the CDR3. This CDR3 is CASSLGTGAGELFF. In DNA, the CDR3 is TGTGCCAGCAGTTTAGGGACAGGGGCCGGGGAGCTGTTTTTT.

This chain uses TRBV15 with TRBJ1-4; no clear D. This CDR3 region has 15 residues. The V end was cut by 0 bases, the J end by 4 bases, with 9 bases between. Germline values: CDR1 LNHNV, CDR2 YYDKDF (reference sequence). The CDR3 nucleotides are TGTGCCACCAGCAGAGATCGAGGATATAATGAAAAACTGTTTTTT. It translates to CATSRDRGYNEKLFF.

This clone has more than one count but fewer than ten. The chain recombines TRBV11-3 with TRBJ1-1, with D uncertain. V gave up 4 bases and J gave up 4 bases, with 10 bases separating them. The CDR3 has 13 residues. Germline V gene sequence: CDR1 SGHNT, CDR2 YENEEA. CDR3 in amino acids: CASSSRLTTEAFF. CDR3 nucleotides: TGTGCCAGCAGCTCGAGGTTAACCACTGAAGCTTTCTTT.

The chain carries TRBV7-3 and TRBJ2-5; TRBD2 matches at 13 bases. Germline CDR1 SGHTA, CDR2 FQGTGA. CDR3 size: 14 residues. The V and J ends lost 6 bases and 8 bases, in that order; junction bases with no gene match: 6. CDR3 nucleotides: TGTGCCAGCAGTTTCGGACTAGCGGGAGATACCCAGTACTTC. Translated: CASSFGLAGDTQYF.

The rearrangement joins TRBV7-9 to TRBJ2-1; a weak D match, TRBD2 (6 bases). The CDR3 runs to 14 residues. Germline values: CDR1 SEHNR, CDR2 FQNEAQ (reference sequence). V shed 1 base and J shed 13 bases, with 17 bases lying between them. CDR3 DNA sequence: TGTGCCAGCAGCTTAGTACAGGAGGGACTCCGACAGTTCTTC. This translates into CASSLVQEGLRQFF.

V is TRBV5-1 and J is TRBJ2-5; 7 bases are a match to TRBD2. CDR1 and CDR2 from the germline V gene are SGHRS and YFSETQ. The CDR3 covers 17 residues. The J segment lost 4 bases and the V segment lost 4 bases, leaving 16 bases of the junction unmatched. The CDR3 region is CASSSLSLGGEGETQYF. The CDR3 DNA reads TGCGCCAGCAGCAGTCTTTCGTTAGGAGGGGAGGGAGAGACCCAGTACTTC.

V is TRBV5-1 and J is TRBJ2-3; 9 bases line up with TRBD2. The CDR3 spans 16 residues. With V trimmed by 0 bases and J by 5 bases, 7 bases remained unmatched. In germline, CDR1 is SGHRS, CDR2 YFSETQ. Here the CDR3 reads CASSLEPAGGRDTQYF. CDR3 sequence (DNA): TGCGCCAGCAGCTTGGAGCCAGCGGGAGGTCGAGATACGCAGTATTTT.

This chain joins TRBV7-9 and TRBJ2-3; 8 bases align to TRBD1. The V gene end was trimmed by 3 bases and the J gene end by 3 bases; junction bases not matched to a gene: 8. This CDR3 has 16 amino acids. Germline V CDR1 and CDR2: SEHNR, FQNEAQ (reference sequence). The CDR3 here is CASSLLGQGATDTQYF. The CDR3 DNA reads TGTGCCAGCAGCTTGCTAGGTCAGGGGGCTACAGATACGCAGTATTTT.

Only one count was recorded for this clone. Written as DNA, the CDR3 is TGCGCCAGCAGCCGGGACGCCAGCTCCTACGAGCAGTACTTC. Amino acid sequence: CASSRDASSYEQYF. The chain combines TRBV5-1 with TRBJ2-7; D might be TRBD1 or TRBD2, each matching 5 bases. CDR1 and CDR2 (germline): SGHRS, YFSETQ. Trimming removed 4 bases at V and 0 bases at J, with 11 bases between. The CDR3 runs 14 residues.

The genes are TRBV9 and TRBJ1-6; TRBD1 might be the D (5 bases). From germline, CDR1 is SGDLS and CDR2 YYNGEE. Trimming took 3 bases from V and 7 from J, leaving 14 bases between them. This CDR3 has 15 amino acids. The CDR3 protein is CASSASTGANSPLHF. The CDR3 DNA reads TGTGCCAGCAGCGCCTCAACAGGAGCAAATTCACCCCTCCACTTT.

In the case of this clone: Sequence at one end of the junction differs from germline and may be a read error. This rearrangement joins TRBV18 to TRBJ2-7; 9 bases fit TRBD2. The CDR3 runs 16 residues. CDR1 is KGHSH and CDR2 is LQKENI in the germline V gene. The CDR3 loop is CASSPNFGTSSHEQYF. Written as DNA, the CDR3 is TGTGCCAGCTCACCAAATTTCGGGACTAGCTCCCACGAGCAGTACTTC.

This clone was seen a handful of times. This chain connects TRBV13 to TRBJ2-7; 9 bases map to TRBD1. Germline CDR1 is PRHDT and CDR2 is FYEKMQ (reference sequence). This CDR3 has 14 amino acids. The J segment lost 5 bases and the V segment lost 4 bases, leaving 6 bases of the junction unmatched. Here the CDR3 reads CASSSGTGIHEQYF. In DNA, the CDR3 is TGTGCCAGCAGCTCCGGGACAGGGATCCACGAGCAGTACTTC.